This TCR beta chain was sequenced in a study of blood T cells in healthy people across ages. The second PCR ran about 6 to 12 cycles with a sample-barcoded 5' primer and J-beta primers. Each cDNA molecule carried a tag from a template-switch adaptor that contained 12 random nucleotides. TCRdb re-called the 5' RACE reads with MiXCR, one entry per CDR3 protein. The sample has about 570,000 distinct CDR3 sequences, approximately 30% seen once. Comments on this clonotype: One junction end disagrees with the germline gene, perhaps due to a read error.

This CDR3 has 14 residues. Germline assignment: CDR1 MNHEY and CDR2 SVGAGI. Sample: blood. The clonotype comes from a woman aged 65 to 85 in good health. The V and J genes are TRBV6-5 and TRBJ1-2; D might be TRBD1 (5 bases). The CDR3 DNA sequence: TGTACCAGCACCCAGGGTAGGGCTAACTATGGCTACACCTTC. Amino acid sequence: CTSTQGRANYGYTF.